The sequence of this T cell receptor beta chain was determined in a study of blood T cell repertoires in COVID-19. For the study at large: Nucleic acid was either cDNA or gDNA, and it came from T cells, B-cell-depleted T cells, or PBMCs.

Under the authors' procedure: The assay estimated nucleated cells by amplifying reference gene primers. TCRdb's table, derived via immunoSEQ multiplex PCR, lists solely in-frame clones and lacks some. That table gives V, J and clone size, and the DNA gave D and trimming. Of some 240,000 clones in the sample, approximately 90% were seen once. Germline V gene lookup returns CDR1 LGHNA and CDR2 YNFKEQ. After removal of 0 bases from V and 8 bases from J, the junction contained 7 bases not matched to a gene. The CDR3 extends over 15 amino acids. The chain uses TRBV4-2 and TRBJ2-4, with 7 bases lining up with TRBD1. Specimen: peripheral blood. The clonotype was recovered from a man between 60 and 75 years old with COVID-19, enrolled during active disease. The CDR3 here is CASSQERGQRDIQYF. The CDR3 DNA sequence: TGTGCCAGCAGCCAAGAGAGGGGACAGAGGGACATTCAGTACTTC.